This T cell receptor beta chain was documented in a study of blood T cells in healthy people across ages. CDR1 is SQVTM, CDR2 ANQGSEA, per germline. The CDR3 is made up of 11 amino acids. V lost 8 bases and J 1 base, leaving 8 bases between the germline ends. Points from the study as a whole: Both naive CD4+ cell counts and diversity were greater in long-lived donors than in aged donors. Age advanced and TCR beta diversity per million T cells fell, roughly linearly.

As concerns this clonotype: The antigen is unknown.

The second PCR ran roughly 6 to 11 cycles with a sample-barcoded 5' primer and J-beta primers. TCRdb redid the calling of the 5' RACE reads with MiXCR, one entry per CDR3 protein. The top ten clones hold less than 3.5% of a sample with around 780,000 distinct CDR3 sequences, more than 25% of them seen once. The sample also formed part of further work on T cells of mothers and their children. That publication notes: A primer called M1S, used in the second PCR, added sample barcodes and 2-4 random nucleotides.

The V and J genes are TRBV29-1 and TRBJ1-1, with D unclear. The sample was blood. The clonotype was recovered from a boy aged 5 to 17 in good health. The CDR3 DNA follows: TGCAGCTATACACGGAACACTGAAGCTTTCTTT. Translating it yields CSYTRNTEAFF.